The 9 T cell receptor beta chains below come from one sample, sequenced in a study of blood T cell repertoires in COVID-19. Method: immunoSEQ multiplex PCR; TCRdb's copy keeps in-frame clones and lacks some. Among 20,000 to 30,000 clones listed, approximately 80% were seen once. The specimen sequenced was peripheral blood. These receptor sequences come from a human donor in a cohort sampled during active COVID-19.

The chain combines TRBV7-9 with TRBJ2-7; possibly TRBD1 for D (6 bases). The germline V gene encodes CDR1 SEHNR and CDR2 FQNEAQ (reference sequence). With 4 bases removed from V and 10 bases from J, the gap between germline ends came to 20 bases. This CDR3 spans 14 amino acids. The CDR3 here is CASSSDTLRTEQYF. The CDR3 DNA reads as TGTGCCAGCAGCTCAGATACTCTACGGACAGAACAGTACTTC.

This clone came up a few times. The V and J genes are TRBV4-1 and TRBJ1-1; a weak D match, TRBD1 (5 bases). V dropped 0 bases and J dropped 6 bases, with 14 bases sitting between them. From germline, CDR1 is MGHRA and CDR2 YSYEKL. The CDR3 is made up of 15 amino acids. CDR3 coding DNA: TGCGCCAGCAGCCAAGAGACAGTGCGAGACGCTGAAGCTTTCTTT. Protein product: CASSQETVRDAEAFF.

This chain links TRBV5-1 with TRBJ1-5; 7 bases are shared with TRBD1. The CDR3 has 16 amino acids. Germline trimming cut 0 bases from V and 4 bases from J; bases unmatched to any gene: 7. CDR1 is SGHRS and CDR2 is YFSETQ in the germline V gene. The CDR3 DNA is TGCGCCAGCAGCTTGGGTCCGGGACAGCAGAATCAGCCCCAGCATTTT. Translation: CASSLGPGQQNQPQHF.

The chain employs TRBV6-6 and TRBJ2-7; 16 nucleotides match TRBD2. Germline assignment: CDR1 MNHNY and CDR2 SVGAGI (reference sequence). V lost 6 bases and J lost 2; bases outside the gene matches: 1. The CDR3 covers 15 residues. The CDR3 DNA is TGTGCCAGCAGCGGGACTAGCGGGGGGGCCTACGAGCAGTACTTC. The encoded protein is CASSGTSGGAYEQYF.

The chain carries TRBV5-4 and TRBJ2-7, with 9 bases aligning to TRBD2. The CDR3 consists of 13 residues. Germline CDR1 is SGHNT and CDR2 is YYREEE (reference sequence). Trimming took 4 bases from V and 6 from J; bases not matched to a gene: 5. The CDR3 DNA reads TGTGCCAGCAGCGTAGCGGGGGCTGGCGAGCAGTACTTC. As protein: CASSVAGAGEQYF.

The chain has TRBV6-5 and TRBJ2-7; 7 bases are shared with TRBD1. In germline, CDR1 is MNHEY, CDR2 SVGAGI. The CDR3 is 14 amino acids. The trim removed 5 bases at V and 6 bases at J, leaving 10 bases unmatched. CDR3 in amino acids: CASSISTGPPEQYF. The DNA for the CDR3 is TGTGCCAGCAGTATATCGACAGGGCCGCCCGAGCAGTACTTC.

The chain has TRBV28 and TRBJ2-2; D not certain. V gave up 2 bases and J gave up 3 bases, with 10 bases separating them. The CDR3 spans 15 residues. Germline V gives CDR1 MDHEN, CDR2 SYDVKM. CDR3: CASSLPQTYTGELFF. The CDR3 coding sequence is TGTGCCAGCAGTTTACCCCAAACTTACACCGGGGAGCTGTTTTTT.

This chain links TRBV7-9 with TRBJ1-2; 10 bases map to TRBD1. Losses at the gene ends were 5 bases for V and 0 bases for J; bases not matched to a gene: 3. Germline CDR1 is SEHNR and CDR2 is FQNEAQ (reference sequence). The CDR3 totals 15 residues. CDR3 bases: TGTGCCAGCAGCATCGGACAGGGGGCTAACTATGGCTACACCTTC. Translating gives CASSIGQGANYGYTF.

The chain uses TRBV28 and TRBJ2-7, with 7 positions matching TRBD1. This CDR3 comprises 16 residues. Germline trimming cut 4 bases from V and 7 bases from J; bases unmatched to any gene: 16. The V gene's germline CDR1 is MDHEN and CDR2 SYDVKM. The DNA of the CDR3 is TGTGCCAGCAGTTCTGGACGGGAACAGGGGTTTCTAGAGCAGTACTTC. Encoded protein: CASSSGREQGFLEQYF.